The 4 T cell receptor beta chains presented below share a single source sample, sequenced in a study of blood T cell repertoires in COVID-19. Using immunoSEQ multiplex PCR, the repertoire was profiled, and TCRdb retains in-frame clones only, with some absent. The sample has 200,000 or so clones; 83% are singletons. Sequencing was carried out using peripheral blood. These receptors were collected from a woman in her forties with acute or convalescent COVID-19.

The chain combines TRBV27 with TRBJ2-3; 8 nucleotides agree with TRBD2. This CDR3 has 14 amino acids. With V trimmed by 6 bases and J by 6 bases, 8 bases remained unmatched. Germline V gene lookup returns CDR1 MNHEY and CDR2 SMNVEV (reference sequence). The CDR3 sequence: CASRLAGNADTQYF. In DNA, the CDR3 is TGTGCCAGCAGATTAGCGGGAAACGCCGATACGCAGTATTTT.

The chain uses TRBV9 and TRBJ1-6; D remains unclear. CDR3 length equals 13 residues. V was trimmed by 2 bases and J by 8 bases, leaving 8 bases between them. CDR1 is SGDLS, CDR2 YYNGEE, per germline. The CDR3 coding sequence is TGTGCCAGCAGCGTCCGACTAGATTCACCCCTCCACTTT. Amino acid sequence: CASSVRLDSPLHF.

V and J are TRBV6-1 and TRBJ2-1; D not certain. Between the trimmed V and J ends, which lost 7 bases and 6 bases, there was a span of 7 bases. The CDR3 has 11 residues. Germline values: CDR1 MNHNS, CDR2 SASEGT. CDR3 sequence reads: CASTGGNEQFF. DNA for the CDR3: TGTGCCAGCACGGGTGGCAATGAGCAGTTCTTC.

The J gene is TRBJ2-2, the V gene TRBV5-8; D may be TRBD2 (6 bases). V was shortened by 1 base and J by 5 bases, with 9 bases between the two germline ends. This CDR3 contains 14 residues. Germline CDR1 is SGHTS and CDR2 is YDEGEE. CDR3 amino acids: CASSLREWTGELFF. The CDR3 nucleotides read TGTGCCAGCAGCTTGCGGGAGTGGACCGGGGAGCTGTTTTTT.